This TCR beta chain was found in a study of PD-1 blockade in classical Hodgkin lymphoma. Study-level information: Patients were administered nivolumab (3 mg/kg intravenously) every 2 weeks.

This clone was detected ten times or more. Its antigen is currently unknown. Relapses following autologous stem cell transplantation were seen in all patients, with brentuximab vedotin exposure varying. Best responses included complete response and partial response; otherwise, the best response was progressive disease. Here immunoSEQ multiplex PCR was the method, and the copy in TCRdb shows in-frame clones only, minus some. The profile shows 75,000 to 100,000 clones, 75% to 85% of them singletons. Study findings and constraints: Underlying causes for the observed repertoire differences were not defined, possibly disease activity or prior therapy. Newly diagnosed patients were said to have less baseline TCR diversity than healthy donors did.

The CDR3 length is 13 residues. V lost 6 bases, J lost 3 bases, and 3 bases stayed unmatched. Germline-derived CDR1 and CDR2 are MDHEN and SYDVKM. Here the sequenced sample was peripheral blood mononuclear cells (PBMCs), taken before the second cycle of nivolumab. The sequence came from a human donor with classical Hodgkin lymphoma. The rearrangement links TRBV28 to TRBJ2-7; 9 bases map to TRBD1. The CDR3 is CASSYRGLYEQYF. The CDR3 coding sequence is TGTGCCAGCAGCTACAGGGGGCTCTACGAGCAGTACTTC.